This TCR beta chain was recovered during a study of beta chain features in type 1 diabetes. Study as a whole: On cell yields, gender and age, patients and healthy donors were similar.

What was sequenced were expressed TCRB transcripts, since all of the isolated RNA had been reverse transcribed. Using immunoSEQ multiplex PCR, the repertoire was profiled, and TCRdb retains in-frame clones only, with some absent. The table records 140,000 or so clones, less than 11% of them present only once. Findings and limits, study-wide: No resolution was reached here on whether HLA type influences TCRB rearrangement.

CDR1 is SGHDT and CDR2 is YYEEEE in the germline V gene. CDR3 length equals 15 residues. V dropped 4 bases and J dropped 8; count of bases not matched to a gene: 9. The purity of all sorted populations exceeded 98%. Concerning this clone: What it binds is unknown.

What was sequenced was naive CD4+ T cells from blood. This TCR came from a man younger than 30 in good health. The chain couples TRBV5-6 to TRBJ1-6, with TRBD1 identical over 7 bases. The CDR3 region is CASSPQGRGDSPLHF. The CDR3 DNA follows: TGTGCCAGCAGCCCACAGGGGAGAGGGGATTCACCCCTCCACTTT.